This T cell receptor beta chain was obtained from a study of cytomegalovirus exposure and HLA in healthy donors. Study summary: There were approximately 81 million unique TCRs (from HLA-typed donors) in an early data release. Study results and caveats: Links to common viral pathogens appeared, in a later analysis, for several of the most significant clusters.

PCR was performed using 60 Vbeta and 13 Jbeta primers. Sequencing used immunoSEQ multiplex PCR; TCRdb keeps in-frame clones, though not all of them. The sample carries about 120,000 clones, 9.5% recorded once. As regards this clone: Its matching antigen is unknown.

The germline V and J ends were trimmed by 5 bases and 3 bases, with 14 bases remaining between them. This CDR3 has 14 amino acids. Per the germline V gene, CDR1 is SGHTA and CDR2 is FQGNSA. The V gene is TRBV7-2, the J gene TRBJ2-7, with D tentatively TRBD2 (6 bases). Specimen: PBMCs. The clonotype comes from a man aged 25 to 45 in good health and CMV-seronegative. For the CDR3, the DNA is TGTGCCAGCAGCCTTGGGCTAGCGAGCTACGAGCAGTACTTC. It translates to CASSLGLASYEQYF.